One sample yielded the 2 T cell receptor beta chains listed below, sequenced in a study of blood T cell repertoires in COVID-19 (dated by TCRdb to 2020 to 2022). The method was the immunoSEQ multiplex PCR assay. Drawn from immuneACCESS, this table holds only the in-frame rearrangements with V and J called that TCRdb kept. Clones are partly lost; checked studies trace under half to an unresolved V gene and leave the rest unexplained. Within this sample are more than 35,000 clones, with roughly nine tenths of them counted one time only. The ten largest clones represent 4% to 6% of the sample. The specimen sequenced was peripheral blood. Receptor source: a human donor in a cohort sampled during active COVID-19.

This rearrangement joins TRBV28 to TRBJ1-4; the match to TRBD1 covers 7 bases. CDR3 length equals 16 residues. Unmatched junction bases numbered 5, after V lost 4 bases and J lost 0 bases. Germline loops: CDR1 MDHEN, CDR2 SYDVKM. The CDR3 DNA sequence: TGTGCCAGCAGTTCGACAGGGCGGGCAACTAATGAAAAACTGTTTTTT. Amino acids: CASSSTGRATNEKLFF.

The chain employs TRBV5-1 and TRBJ1-5; D call uncertain. With 2 bases removed from V and 7 bases from J, the gap between germline ends came to 13 bases. This CDR3 spans 14 amino acids. The germline gives CDR1 SGHRS, CDR2 YFSETQ. The CDR3 DNA is TGCGCCAGCAGCTTCGGTCTCGAGGGCCAGCCCCAGCATTTT. Its translation is CASSFGLEGQPQHF.